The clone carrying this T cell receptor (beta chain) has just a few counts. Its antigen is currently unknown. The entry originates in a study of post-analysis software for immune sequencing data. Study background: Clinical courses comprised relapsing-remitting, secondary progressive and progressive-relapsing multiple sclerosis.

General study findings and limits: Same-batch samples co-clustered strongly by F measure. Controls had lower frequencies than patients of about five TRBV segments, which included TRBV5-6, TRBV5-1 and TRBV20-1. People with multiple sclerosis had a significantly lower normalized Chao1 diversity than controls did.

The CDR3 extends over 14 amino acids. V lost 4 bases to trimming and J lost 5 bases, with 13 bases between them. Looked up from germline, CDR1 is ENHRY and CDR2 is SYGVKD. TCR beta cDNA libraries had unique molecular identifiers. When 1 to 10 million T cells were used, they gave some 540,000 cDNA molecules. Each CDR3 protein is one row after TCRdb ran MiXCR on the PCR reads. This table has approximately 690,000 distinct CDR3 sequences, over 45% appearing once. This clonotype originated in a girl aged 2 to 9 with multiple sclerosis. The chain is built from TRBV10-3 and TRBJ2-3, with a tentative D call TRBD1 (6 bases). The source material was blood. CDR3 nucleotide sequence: TGTGCCATCAGTGTCCAGGGGCCCCAAGATACGCAGTATTTT. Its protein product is CAISVQGPQDTQYF.